This T cell receptor beta chain was sequenced for a study of cytomegalovirus exposure and HLA in healthy donors. TCRdb's table, derived via immunoSEQ multiplex PCR, lists solely in-frame clones and lacks some. The profile covers 200,000 to 250,000 clones, with roughly 83% appearing a single time and around 15% taken by the ten largest. V lost 7 bases to trimming and J lost 2 bases, with 11 bases between them. This CDR3 has 12 residues. In germline, CDR1 is SQVTM, CDR2 ANQGSEA. The V gene is TRBV29-1, the J gene TRBJ2-5; no clear D gene. Sequenced material: PBMCs. The receptor's source is a woman aged 30 to 39 in good health and CMV-seropositive. CDR3: CSGTGLQETQYF. Here the CDR3 DNA reads TGCAGCGGGACGGGTCTACAAGAGACCCAGTACTTC.